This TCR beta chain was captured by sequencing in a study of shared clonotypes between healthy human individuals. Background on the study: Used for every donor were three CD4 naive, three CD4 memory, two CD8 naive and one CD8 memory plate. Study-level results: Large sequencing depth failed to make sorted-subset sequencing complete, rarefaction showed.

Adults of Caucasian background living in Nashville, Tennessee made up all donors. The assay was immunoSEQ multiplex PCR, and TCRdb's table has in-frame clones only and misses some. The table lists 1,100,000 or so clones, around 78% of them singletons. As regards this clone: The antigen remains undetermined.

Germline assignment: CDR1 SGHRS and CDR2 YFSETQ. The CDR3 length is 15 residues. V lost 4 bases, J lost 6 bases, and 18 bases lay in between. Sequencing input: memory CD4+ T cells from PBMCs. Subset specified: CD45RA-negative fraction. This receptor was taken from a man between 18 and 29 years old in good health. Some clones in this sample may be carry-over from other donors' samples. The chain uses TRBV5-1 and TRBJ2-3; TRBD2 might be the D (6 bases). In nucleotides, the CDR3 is TGCGCCAGCAGCCGACTAGAAGGTCGTTGGGATACGCAGTATTTT. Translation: CASSRLEGRWDTQYF. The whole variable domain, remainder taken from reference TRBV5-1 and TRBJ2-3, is KAGVTQTPRYLIKTRGQQVTLSCSPISGHRSVSWYQQTPGQGLQFLFEYFSETQRNKGNFPGRFSGRQFSNSRSEMNVSTLELGDSALYLCASSRLEGRWDTQYFGPGTRLTVL.